This TCR beta chain comes out of a study of cytomegalovirus exposure and HLA in healthy donors. Study-level results: In terms of immune exposure information, only CMV serostatus was available.

V lost 0 bases to trimming and J lost 5 bases; unmatched junction nucleotides: 6. The CDR3 contains 15 residues. CDR1 and CDR2 (germline): MNHGY, SAAAGT. Regarding this clone: No antigen is known for it.

The PCR employed 60 Vbeta primers together with 13 Jbeta primers. In the study's own analysis: Counted up in a later analysis, unique TCR beta chains came to about 80 million, with around 10 million shared. Generated by immunoSEQ multiplex PCR, the TCRdb table keeps only in-frame clones and is missing some. From that table come the V and J calls and clone size; the DNA was used to work out D and trimming. Counted here are fewer than 110,000 clones, approximately 81% occurring once; the ten biggest clones make up around 2.1%. The sequenced material came from PBMCs. This clonotype was sampled from a man younger than 40 in good health and CMV-seronegative. The chain uses TRBV6-8 and TRBJ2-5; 7 nucleotides line up with TRBD1. This CDR3 reads CASSYSNRGQETQYF. DNA of the CDR3: TGTGCCAGCAGTTACTCGAACAGGGGTCAGGAGACCCAGTACTTC.